The 5 T cell receptor beta chains below were found in one sample sequenced in a study of blood T cell repertoires in COVID-19. Libraries were prepared by immunoSEQ multiplex PCR; TCRdb keeps only in-frame clonotypes and omits some of them. This table has around 130,000 clones, roughly 89% appearing once. Material for sequencing was peripheral blood. Receptors originate from a man aged 40-49 years with acute or convalescent COVID-19.

This sequence joins TRBV5-5 and TRBJ1-3, with D perhaps matching TRBD1 (6 bases). Germline CDR1 reads SGHKS; CDR2 reads YYEKEE (reference sequence). The CDR3 consists of 16 residues. Trimming took off 1 base at V and 3 bases at J, with 14 bases between the two ends. CDR3 DNA sequence: TGTGCCAGCAGCTTGCTTGGGGGGGCAAGTGGAAACACCATATATTTT. Its protein product is CASSLLGGASGNTIYF.

The chain couples TRBV5-8 to TRBJ2-3, with D unclear. This CDR3 is built from 13 residues. V dropped 0 bases and J dropped 4 bases, with 6 bases sitting between them. Germline V gives CDR1 SGHTS, CDR2 YDEGEE. The CDR3 protein is CASSLVVPDTQYF. The CDR3 DNA follows: TGTGCCAGCAGCTTGGTAGTCCCAGATACGCAGTATTTT.

The J gene is TRBJ2-5, the V gene TRBV5-1; 7 bases match TRBD2. Trimming cost V 2 bases and J 5 bases; bases outside gene matches: 6. Per the germline V gene, CDR1 is SGHRS and CDR2 is YFSETQ. The CDR3 covers 14 residues. DNA for the CDR3: TGCGCCAGCAGCTTTAACGGGGAGGGTGAGACCCAGTACTTC. Its translation is CASSFNGEGETQYF.

The chain couples TRBV19 to TRBJ1-1, with TRBD1 matching 8 bases. The CDR3 spans 13 residues. V dropped 4 bases and J dropped 4; count of bases not matched to a gene: 2. CDR1 LNHDA and CDR2 SQIVND come from the germline V gene (reference sequence). CDR3 sequence (DNA): TGTGCCAGTAGTAAGGACAGGGCCACTGAAGCTTTCTTT. Protein: CASSKDRATEAFF.

This chain connects TRBV18 to TRBJ1-6; a weak D match, TRBD1 (5 bases). Germline V gene sequence: CDR1 KGHSH, CDR2 LQKENI. V gave up 6 bases and J gave up 7 bases, with 13 bases separating them. The CDR3 length is 14 residues. The CDR3: CASSLDSANSPLHF. CDR3 coding DNA: TGTGCCAGCTCTCTTGACAGCGCAAATTCACCCCTCCACTTT.